This T cell receptor beta chain was documented in a study of blood T cell repertoires in COVID-19. Study-wide background: T cells, B-cell-depleted T cells, or PBMCs provided the cDNA or gDNA that served as material.

Participants had their cohort set by participant-reported clinical history. Germline V gene lookup returns CDR1 SGDLS and CDR2 YYNGEE. Deletions cut 6 bases from V and 3 bases from J, with 18 bases between. The CDR3 consists of 15 residues. Generated by immunoSEQ multiplex PCR, the TCRdb table keeps only in-frame clones and is missing some. The sample carries 350,000 to 400,000 clones, approximately 90% recorded once. Sequencing was carried out using PBMCs or T cells enriched from blood (not recorded which). The TCR sequence derives from a young woman with acute COVID-19. V and J are TRBV9 and TRBJ1-1; D ambiguous. In nucleotides, the CDR3 is TGTGCCAGCACCCCGGGCGGGCAGTGGGACACTGAAGCTTTCTTT. Residues: CASTPGGQWDTEAFF.